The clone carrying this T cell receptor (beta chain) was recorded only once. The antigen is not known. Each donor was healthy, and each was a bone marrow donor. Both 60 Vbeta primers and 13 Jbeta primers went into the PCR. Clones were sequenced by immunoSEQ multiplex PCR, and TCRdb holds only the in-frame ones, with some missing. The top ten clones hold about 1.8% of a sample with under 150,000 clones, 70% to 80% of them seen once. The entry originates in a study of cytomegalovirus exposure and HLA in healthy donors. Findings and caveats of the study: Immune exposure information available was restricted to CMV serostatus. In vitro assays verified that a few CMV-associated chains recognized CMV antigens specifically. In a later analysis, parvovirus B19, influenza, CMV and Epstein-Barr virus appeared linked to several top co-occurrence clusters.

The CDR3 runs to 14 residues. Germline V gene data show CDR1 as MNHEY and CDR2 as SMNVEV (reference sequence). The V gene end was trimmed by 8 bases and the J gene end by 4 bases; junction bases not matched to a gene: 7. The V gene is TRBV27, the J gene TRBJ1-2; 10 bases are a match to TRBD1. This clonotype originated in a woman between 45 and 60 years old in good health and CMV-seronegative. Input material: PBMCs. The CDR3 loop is CASRQGAGAYGYTF. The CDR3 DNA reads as TGTGCCAGCCGACAGGGGGCGGGGGCCTATGGCTACACCTTC.